This T cell receptor (beta chain) was recovered during a study of neurological immune-mediated disorders. Overall study findings and caveats: The absence of shared CDR3 amino acid sequences among expanded clones across subjects suggests private repertoires in all groups.

This clonotype was seen repeatedly, ten times or more. The target antigen is unknown. Per the germline V gene, CDR1 is MNHNS and CDR2 is SASEGT. The CDR3 is made up of 16 amino acids. V was clipped by 7 bases and J by 6 bases, with 21 bases between them. Synthesis of cDNA was accomplished via 5'RACE employing 10-nucleotide random UMIs. Using its own MiXCR run on the 5' RACE reads, TCRdb lists one record per CDR3 protein. The repertoire holds 50,000 to 75,000 distinct CDR3 sequences, with 12% as singletons. Unsorted libraries were derived from 2 million PBMCs stored at -80 C. The specimen was PBMCs. The chain joins TRBV6-1 to TRBJ1-4; the D gene is possibly TRBD1 (6 bases). The receptor's source is an older woman with HTLV-1-associated myelopathy (HAM/TSP). CDR3: CASKQRTAGRDEKLFF. The CDR3 DNA is TGTGCCAGCAAACAAAGGACAGCGGGGCGTGATGAAAAACTGTTTTTT.